This T cell receptor (beta chain) was recovered during a study of T cell changes during pregnancy in multiple sclerosis. This table comes from immunoSEQ multiplex PCR, and its TCRdb copy is limited to in-frame clones, with some not included. The profile shows around 100,000 clones, just over 90% of them singletons. With 2 bases clipped from V and 2 bases from J, the junction kept 0 bases outside the gene matches. The CDR3 sequence is 13 residues long. Germline V gene sequence: CDR1 MNHEY, CDR2 SMNVEV (reference sequence). The chain uses TRBV27 and TRBJ2-7, with 7 nucleotides matching TRBD2. This sequence originates from a female donor in good health, enrolled as a control in a pregnancy study. The material was peripheral blood, obtained in the second trimester of pregnancy. Written as DNA, the CDR3 is TGTGCCAGCAGTTTAACTAGCGCCTACGAGCAGTACTTC. It specifies CASSLTSAYEQYF.